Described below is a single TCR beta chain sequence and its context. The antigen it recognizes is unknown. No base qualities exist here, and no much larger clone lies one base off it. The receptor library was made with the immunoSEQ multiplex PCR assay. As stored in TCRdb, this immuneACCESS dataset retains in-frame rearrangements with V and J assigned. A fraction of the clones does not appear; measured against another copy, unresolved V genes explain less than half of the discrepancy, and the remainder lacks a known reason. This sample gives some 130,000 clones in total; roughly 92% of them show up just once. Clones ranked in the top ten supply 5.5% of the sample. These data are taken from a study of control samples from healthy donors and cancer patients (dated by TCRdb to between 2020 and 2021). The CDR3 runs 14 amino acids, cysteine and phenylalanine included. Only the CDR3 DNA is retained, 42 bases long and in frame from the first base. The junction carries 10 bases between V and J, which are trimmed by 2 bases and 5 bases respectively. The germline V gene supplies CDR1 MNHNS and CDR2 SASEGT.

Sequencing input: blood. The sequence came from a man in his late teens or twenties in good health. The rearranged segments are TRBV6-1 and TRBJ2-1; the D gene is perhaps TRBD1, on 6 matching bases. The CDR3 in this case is CASSELGGNNEQFF. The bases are TGTGCCAGCAGTGAATTAGGGGGTAACAATGAGCAGTTCTTC.